This T cell receptor (beta chain) was sequenced in a study of PD-L1 blockade in urothelial cancer. As for the study in general: Blood was subjected to analysis at 3 weeks (second dose) and 6 weeks following treatment start. Counts from blood samples showed a median of roughly 150,000 T cells.

Synthetic analogs of TCR templates were spiked into every PCR. TCRdb's table, derived via immunoSEQ multiplex PCR, lists solely in-frame clones and lacks some. The top ten hold 2.5% to 3.5% of the sample, which has roughly 29,000 clones, around four fifths seen once. Time point denoted: peripheral blood 6 weeks after treatment start. Between 1 and 8 samples, pretreatment and on-treatment, were given by each patient. J was trimmed by 11 bases and V by 5 bases; bases with no gene match: 5. The germline V gene has CDR1 SGHVS and CDR2 FQNEAQ. The CDR3 sequence is 11 residues long. The sample in question was PBMCs, obtained around atezolizumab (anti-PD-L1) treatment. The chain links TRBV7-8 to TRBJ1-1; TRBD1 matches 7 bases. The receptor was isolated from a man aged 65 to 85 with urothelial cancer. Here the CDR3 reads CASSLDRAAFF. For the CDR3, the DNA is TGTGCCAGCAGCCTAGACAGGGCGGCTTTCTTT.